This T cell receptor beta chain was captured in a study of TIL therapy for anti-PD-1-resistant metastatic lung cancer. At the level of the study: Half of patients were current or former smokers. Study results and limitations: Infused TIL clonotypes partially replaced the baseline blood repertoire, then decayed over months.

This was the immunoSEQ v3 assay. Method: immunoSEQ multiplex PCR; TCRdb's copy keeps in-frame clones and lacks some. The repertoire has 50,000 to 70,000 clones, over 75% of them found once; the top ten carry just under 3%. Time point of the sample: pre-treatment sample, taken before nivolumab and TIL therapy. With regard to this clone: Its matching antigen is unknown.

Germline V CDR1 and CDR2: SGHAT, FQNNGV. Trimming left V 5 bases short and J 6 bases short, with 13 bases between. CDR3 length equals 13 residues. This sample comprised blood, obtained at baseline. The receptor's source is a person aged 25 to 85 with non-small cell lung cancer. The chain recombines TRBV11-2 with TRBJ1-1; D is uncertain. DNA for the CDR3: TGTGCCAGCAGCACCCTAAGTTCAGCTGAAGCTTTCTTT. As protein: CASSTLSSAEAFF.